The TCR beta chain under discussion was sequenced for a study of cytomegalovirus exposure and HLA in healthy donors. General study results and limits: Most likely, a cluster of highly shared sequence variants arose as a sequencing artifact. For TCR beta chains, V- and J-gene trimming was later linked to a missense DCLRE1C variant.

The donors comprised healthy bone marrow donors. Note on this clone: The antigen is undetermined.

Use of 60 Vbeta and 13 Jbeta primers characterized the PCR. Using immunoSEQ multiplex PCR, the repertoire was profiled, and TCRdb retains in-frame clones only, with some absent. The sample includes around 200,000 clones, more than 75% of them seen just once. Trimming took off 0 bases at V and 4 bases at J, with 13 bases between the two ends. Germline V CDR1 and CDR2: SGHRS, YFSETQ. The CDR3 consists of 15 residues. The J gene is TRBJ1-1, the V gene TRBV5-1, with D perhaps TRBD1 (6 bases). Sequenced input: PBMCs. This clonotype originated in a man aged 35-49 years in good health and CMV-seropositive. The DNA for the CDR3 is TGCGCCAGCAGCTTGGAGGCAGGGACACGCACTGAAGCTTTCTTT. Translated: CASSLEAGTRTEAFF.